Sequencing of this T cell receptor (beta chain) was carried out in a study of monozygotic twins with inflammatory bowel disease. Study results and caveats: Comparison of concordant versus discordant twins revealed no difference in repertoire similarity, possibly due to limited power.

A remark on this clonotype: Its target is unknown.

Total RNA, at approximately 3,800 ng, went into every TCR library. TCRdb reanalyzed the 5' RACE reads and collapses them to one entry per CDR3 protein, without DNA. The sample includes roughly 200,000 distinct CDR3 sequences. Collection of a 2.5 ml blood sample took place per donor. The CDR3 runs 14 residues. From germline, CDR1 is SEHNR and CDR2 FQNEAQ (reference sequence). This rearrangement joins TRBV7-9 to TRBJ1-2; TCRdb picks TRBD1, but there is no DNA to check that call. This clonotype originated in a human donor with ulcerative colitis or Crohn's disease, or a healthy co-twin of an affected twin (not recorded which). The specimen sequenced was blood. The CDR3 loop is CASSLWRGGDGYTF.